One sample yielded the 23 T cell receptor beta chains listed below, sequenced in a study of vaccination and CD4 T cells after COVID-19. Sequence data for DNA of cultured CD4+ T cells were generated by the Oncomine TCR Beta short-read assay. TCRdb fed the PCR reads into MiXCR, producing one record per CDR3 protein. The data hold about 22,000 distinct CDR3 sequences, with around a third observed a single time. Treatment in this sample: approximately nine-day PBMC culture with coronavirus spike peptide pools or control peptides (ViraFEST assay). These TCRs are of unknown antigen specificity. Material for sequencing was cultured CD4+ T cells from blood. The receptor source for this set is a human donor with COVID-19.

J is TRBJ1-1 and V is TRBV9; TRBD1 matches 7 bases. The CDR3 is 15 residues long. V lost 0 bases, J lost 4 bases, and 6 bases stayed unmatched. CDR1 is SGDLS and CDR2 is YYNGEE in the germline V gene. The CDR3 loop reads CASSVEGARGTEAFF. CDR3 DNA sequence: TGTGCCAGCAGCGTAGAGGGGGCGCGGGGCACTGAAGCTTTCTTT. Together with reference TRBV9 and TRBJ1-1, the CDR3 gives the full variable domain: DSGVTQTPKHLITATGQRVTLRCSPRSGDLSVYWYQQSLDQGLQFLIQYYNGEERAKGNILERFSAQQFPDLHSELNLSSLELGDSALYFCASSVEGARGTEAFFGQGTRLTVV.

The CDR3: CASSTQPRGQNQPQHF. For the CDR3, the DNA is TGTGCCAGTAGTACCCAACCTAGAGGACAGAATCAGCCCCAGCATTTT. The chain has TRBV19 and TRBJ1-5, with D possibly being TRBD1 (6 bases). V was shortened by 4 bases and J by 4 bases, with 17 bases between the two germline ends. The CDR3 contains 16 residues. Germline values: CDR1 LNHDA, CDR2 SQIVND (reference sequence).

The chain employs TRBV7-2 and TRBJ1-2; TRBD1 might be the D (5 bases). Germline CDR1 reads SGHTA; CDR2 reads FQGNSA. The ends were cut back, 1 base at V and 7 bases at J, with 16 bases in the middle. CDR3 length: 15 amino acids. CDR3 region: CASSLVWVAGGGYTF. The CDR3 bases are TGTGCCAGCAGCTTAGTCTGGGTGGCGGGGGGTGGCTACACCTTC. Variable domain in full (rest from reference TRBV7-2 and TRBJ1-2): GAGVSQSPSNKVTEKGKDVELRCDPISGHTALYWYRQSLGQGLEFLIYFQGNSAPDKSGLPSDRFSAERTGGSVSTLTIQRTQQEDSAVYLCASSLVWVAGGGYTFGSGTRLTVV.

The V call is TRBV20-1, the J call TRBJ1-1; D is undetermined. Deletions cut 2 bases from V and 8 bases from J, with 12 bases between. The CDR3 runs 12 residues. Per germline, CDR1 DFQATT and CDR2 SNEGSKA (reference sequence). CDR3 sequence: CSARRKGAEAFF. CDR3 DNA sequence: TGCAGTGCTAGAAGGAAGGGAGCCGAAGCTTTCTTT.

In its sample, this clonotype was seen a few times. The chain has TRBV28 and TRBJ1-1; D gene uncertain. The CDR3 runs 16 residues. The V gene lost 6 bases and the J gene lost 6 bases, with 23 bases spanning the gap. Germline V gene sequence: CDR1 MDHEN, CDR2 SYDVKM. The CDR3 nucleotides are TGTGCCAGCAGCCCCTCCCAGATCTCGGTCGTTCCTGAAGCTTTCTTT. Residues: CASSPSQISVVPEAFF.

This clonotype occurred a few times. The J gene is TRBJ1-4, the V gene TRBV27; no clear D gene. CDR3 size: 15 residues. With 2 bases removed from V and 8 bases from J, the gap between germline ends came to 15 bases. CDR1 MNHEY and CDR2 SMNVEV come from the germline V gene (reference sequence). In DNA form, the CDR3 reads TGTGCCAGCAGTTTAAGGCACCCGCCCGGGGAAAAACTGTTTTTT. The encoded protein is CASSLRHPPGEKLFF.

The chain joins TRBV20-1 to TRBJ1-4, with a possible D match to TRBD1 (6 bases). Germline values: CDR1 DFQATT, CDR2 SNEGSKA (reference sequence). Trimming stripped 3 bases from V and 1 base from J, with 9 bases between. The length of the CDR3 is 14 residues. This chain's CDR3 is CSASQGRTNEKLFF. CDR3 coding DNA: TGCAGTGCTAGTCAGGGGAGAACTAATGAAAAACTGTTTTTT.

This clonotype was counted between two and nine times. The chain recombines TRBV6-2 or TRBV6-3 with TRBJ2-3, with TRBD1 identical over 8 bases. Germline CDR1 reads MNHEY; CDR2 reads SVGEGT. The CDR3 is made up of 17 amino acids. Trimming removed 5 bases from V and 2 bases from J; junction bases left unmatched: 12. The DNA of the CDR3 is TGTGCCAGCAGTACCCTCAGGGGGCCGCTCCACACAGATACGCAGTATTTT. Its translation is CASSTLRGPLHTDTQYF.

This clonotype has a single count. This chain links TRBV4-3 with TRBJ1-2; weak D call: TRBD1 (6 bases). CDR1 and CDR2 (germline): LGHNA, YSLEER. CDR3 size: 15 residues. Trimming took off 4 bases at V and 4 bases at J, with 16 bases between the two ends. The CDR3 loop is CASSRGEDSTYGYTF. For the CDR3, the DNA is TGCGCCAGCAGCCGAGGTGAGGACAGCACCTATGGCTACACCTTC.

The gene calls are TRBV11-2 and TRBJ2-3; 8 positions match TRBD2. V was clipped by 5 bases and J by 11 bases; unmatched bases: 9. CDR3 length: 13 amino acids. In germline, CDR1 is SGHAT, CDR2 FQNNGV. CDR3 nucleotide sequence: TGTGCCAGCAGCCCCTCTCGGGCGGGGGGGCAGTATTTT. Translation gives CASSPSRAGGQYF.

This clonotype was observed a few times. The V gene is TRBV11-1, the J gene TRBJ2-3, with 10 bases aligning to TRBD2. Germline V gene data show CDR1 as SGHAT and CDR2 as FQDESV (reference sequence). Germline trimming cut 0 bases from V and 0 bases from J; bases unmatched to any gene: 3. The CDR3 covers 17 residues. CDR3 protein: CASSLALAGASTDTQYF. CDR3 DNA: TGTGCCAGCAGCTTAGCGCTAGCGGGGGCAAGCACAGATACGCAGTATTTT.

In this sample, this clonotype is medium-sized. The chain recombines TRBV10-3 with TRBJ1-2; the D is unclear. This CDR3 spans 14 amino acids. Germline values: CDR1 ENHRY, CDR2 SYGVKD. Trimming shortened V by 3 bases and J by 2 bases, and 10 bases separated the two germline ends. CDR3 coding DNA: TGTGCCATCAGTGATTCTCGAGGAAACTATGGCTACACCTTC. This sequence encodes CAISDSRGNYGYTF.

This clonotype was counted once. The chain couples TRBV5-1 to TRBJ2-7; the D gene is possibly TRBD1 (6 bases). Germline assignment: CDR1 SGHRS and CDR2 YFSETQ. The germline V and J ends were trimmed by 5 bases and 3 bases, with 21 bases remaining between them. The CDR3 contains 16 residues. The CDR3 loop reads CASRSAPGHQYYEQYF. As DNA, the CDR3 is TGCGCCAGCAGATCGGCCCCGGGACACCAGTACTACGAGCAGTACTTC.

V is TRBV5-5 and J is TRBJ2-5, with 9 positions matching TRBD1. The CDR3 spans 15 residues. Germline CDR1 SGHKS, CDR2 YYEKEE (reference sequence). J was trimmed by 2 bases and V by 4 bases; bases with no gene match: 6. The CDR3 sequence is CASSAGTGRQETQYF. The DNA for the CDR3 is TGTGCCAGCAGCGCGGGGACAGGGCGTCAAGAGACCCAGTACTTC. The whole variable domain, remainder taken from reference TRBV5-5 and TRBJ2-5, is DAGVTQSPTHLIKTRGQQVTLRCSPISGHKSVSWYQQVLGQGPQFIFQYYEKEERGRGNFPDRFSARQFPNYSSELNVNALLLGDSALYLCASSAGTGRQETQYFGPGTRLLVL.

The chain is built from TRBV2 and TRBJ1-2, with 11 bases that match TRBD1. The CDR3 sequence is 12 residues long. V gave up 11 bases and J gave up 7 bases; unmatched junction bases: 6. CDR1 and CDR2 from the germline V gene are SNHLY and FYNNEI. CDR3 amino acids: CALGQGASGYTF. CDR3 coding DNA: TGTGCCTTAGGACAGGGGGCGTCTGGCTACACCTTC.

DNA of the CDR3: TGTGCCAGCAGCCCAACTAGCGGGGGGGCCAGGGCAGATACGCAGTATTTT. This translates into CASSPTSGGARADTQYF. The chain recombines TRBV7-3 with TRBJ2-3; 13 bases fit TRBD2. Germline values: CDR1 SGHTA, CDR2 FQGTGA. V gave up 5 bases and J gave up 4 bases; unmatched junction bases: 9. This CDR3 has 17 amino acids.

This clonotype was counted a few times. The chain employs TRBV4-1 and TRBJ1-2, with TRBD1 identical over 7 bases. The CDR3 consists of 15 residues. Germline V gene data show CDR1 as MGHRA and CDR2 as YSYEKL. V trimming: 1 base; J trimming: 8 bases; junction bases outside the gene matches: 10. The CDR3 is CASSQADRADGGYTF. The CDR3 DNA reads as TGCGCCAGCAGCCAAGCTGACAGGGCGGATGGAGGCTACACCTTC.

The chain is built from TRBV20-1 and TRBJ1-4; 7 positions agree with TRBD1. The CDR3 contains 14 residues. V lost 6 bases, J lost 5 bases, and 9 bases stayed unmatched. Germline V CDR1 and CDR2: DFQATT, SNEGSKA (reference sequence). Here the CDR3 reads CSARDSRGNEKLFF. The CDR3 DNA reads TGCAGTGCACGGGACAGCCGGGGGAATGAAAAACTGTTTTTT.

This chain uses TRBV5-5 with TRBJ1-2, with 7 bases aligning to TRBD1. Trimming took 1 base from V and 3 from J; bases not matched to a gene: 6. Germline values: CDR1 SGHKS, CDR2 YYEKEE (reference sequence). The CDR3 totals 15 residues. The CDR3 spells CASSLLTGADYGYTF. The DNA of the CDR3 is TGTGCCAGCAGCTTGTTAACAGGGGCGGACTATGGCTACACCTTC.

CDR3: CASKGRGMGNQPQHF. CDR3 bases: TGTGCCAGTAAGGGGCGCGGAATGGGCAATCAGCCCCAGCATTTT. The chain is built from TRBV19 and TRBJ1-5, with a weak D call TRBD1 (5 bases). Per germline, CDR1 LNHDA and CDR2 SQIVND (reference sequence). This CDR3 region has 15 residues. The V end lost 7 bases, the J end lost 2 bases, and 15 bases lay between the germline ends.

This clonotype was recorded a few times. This chain connects TRBV11-2 to TRBJ2-7; 9 nucleotides align to TRBD1. CDR1 and CDR2 from the germline V gene are SGHAT and FQNNGV. J lost 7 bases, V lost 4 bases, and 5 bases had no gene match. This CDR3 contains 13 residues. This CDR3 is CASSSDRGGEQYF. The CDR3 region has the DNA TGTGCCAGCAGCTCGGACAGGGGAGGGGAGCAGTACTTC.

The chain joins TRBV25-1 to TRBJ2-1, with unresolved D. The CDR3 contains 16 residues. Trimming took 2 bases from V and 0 from J, leaving 11 bases between them. Germline loops: CDR1 MGHDK, CDR2 SYGVNS. The CDR3 here is CASSEMALTSYNEQFF. The CDR3 nucleotides are TGTGCCAGCAGTGAAATGGCCTTAACCTCCTACAATGAGCAGTTCTTC.

The gene calls are TRBV7-9 and TRBJ2-3; D may match TRBD1 or TRBD2 (5 bases each). The CDR3 spans 15 residues. Trimming shortened V by 5 bases and J by 4 bases, and 16 bases separated the two germline ends. CDR1 is SEHNR, CDR2 FQNEAQ, per germline (reference sequence). The CDR3 coding sequence is TGTGCCAGCAGCCACTCCCCGCCGGGGCCAGATACGCAGTATTTT. Protein sequence: CASSHSPPGPDTQYF.